The 14 T cell receptor beta chains reported below all come from one sample, sequenced in a study of T cell responses to AZD1222 COVID-19 vaccine. Profiled with immunoSEQ multiplex PCR; TCRdb holds only in-frame clones, not every one. The sample lists 140,000 or so clones, more than 75% occurring once. The specimen comprised peripheral blood, sampled 28 days after the second AZD1222 dose. The receptors originated from an adult who received the AZD1222 COVID-19 vaccine.

The chain couples TRBV14 to TRBJ2-1; D gene unclear. The CDR3 loop spans 11 amino acids. Trimming removed 0 bases from V and 8 bases from J, with 2 bases in between. CDR1 is SGHDN and CDR2 is FVKESK in the germline V gene. The CDR3 sequence: CASSQEYEQFF. The CDR3 DNA follows: TGTGCCAGCAGCCAAGAGTATGAGCAGTTCTTC.

V and J are TRBV7-2 and TRBJ2-3, with 9 bases lining up with TRBD2. Germline-derived CDR1 and CDR2 are SGHTA and FQGNSA. The CDR3 is 14 amino acids. V shed 1 base, J shed 10 bases, and the junction held 6 bases outside the gene matches. The CDR3 region is CASSLVPSGNSQYF. CDR3 sequence (DNA): TGTGCCAGCAGCTTAGTCCCTAGCGGGAATTCGCAGTATTTT. Full variable domain (remainder filled in from reference TRBV7-2 and TRBJ2-3): GAGVSQSPSNKVTEKGKDVELRCDPISGHTALYWYRQSLGQGLEFLIYFQGNSAPDKSGLPSDRFSAERTGGSVSTLTIQRTQQEDSAVYLCASSLVPSGNSQYFGPGTRLTVL.

The chain has TRBV28 and TRBJ2-3, with 11 bases lining up with TRBD2. Germline V gene sequence: CDR1 MDHEN, CDR2 SYDVKM. Trimming at V came to 6 bases and at J to 2 bases, leaving 7 bases not matched to a gene. The CDR3 has 16 residues. The CDR3 nucleotides are TGTGCCAGCAGCCCGGGACTAGCGGCAGACACAGATACGCAGTATTTT. This translates into CASSPGLAADTDTQYF. Combining the CDR3 with reference TRBV28 and TRBJ2-3 gives the whole variable domain DVKVTQSSRYLVKRTGEKVFLECVQDMDHENMFWYRQDPGLGLRLIYFSYDVKMKEKGDIPEGYSVSREKKERFSLILESASTNQTSMYLCASSPGLAADTDTQYFGPGTRLTVL.

This clone ranks as medium-sized. This chain links TRBV6-2 or TRBV6-3 with TRBJ2-7; TRBD1 matches at 9 bases. V was clipped by 3 bases and J by 6 bases; unmatched bases: 12. CDR1 is MNHEY, CDR2 SVGEGT, per germline. CDR3 length: 16 amino acids. CDR3 protein: CASSYPIGTGIGEQYF. The CDR3 nucleotides are TGTGCCAGCAGTTATCCGATCGGGACAGGGATTGGCGAGCAGTACTTC.

V gene TRBV7-2 combines with J gene TRBJ2-5; maybe TRBD2 (5 bases). The V gene lost 1 base and the J gene lost 2 bases, with 8 bases spanning the gap. The length of the CDR3 is 14 residues. Germline V gene sequence: CDR1 SGHTA, CDR2 FQGNSA. This chain's CDR3 is CASSLVGGQETQYF. CDR3 nucleotides: TGTGCCAGCAGCTTAGTTGGAGGACAAGAGACCCAGTACTTC.

This clone was seen once. The chain recombines TRBV5-1 with TRBJ2-3; 10 bases are shared with TRBD1. CDR1 is SGHRS, CDR2 YFSETQ, per germline. The CDR3 sequence is 16 residues long. With 3 bases clipped from V and 8 bases from J, the junction kept 12 bases outside the gene matches. The CDR3 spells CASSSYGTGAPGTQYF. The CDR3 DNA follows: TGCGCCAGCAGCTCCTATGGGACAGGGGCCCCGGGTACGCAGTATTTT. The full variable domain, completed using reference TRBV5-1 and TRBJ2-3, is KAGVTQTPRYLIKTRGQQVTLSCSPISGHRSVSWYQQTPGQGLQFLFEYFSETQRNKGNFPGRFSGRQFSNSRSEMNVSTLELGDSALYLCASSSYGTGAPGTQYFGPGTRLTVL.

This clone was seen once. The V and J genes are TRBV7-3 and TRBJ2-2; no definite D call. V shed 3 bases and J shed 7 bases, with 12 bases lying between them. This CDR3 has 14 amino acids. Germline V gene lookup returns CDR1 SGHTA and CDR2 FQGTGA. The CDR3 is CASSLSLMGGELFF. The CDR3 DNA is TGTGCCAGCAGCTTGAGCCTTATGGGCGGGGAGCTGTTTTTT.

This clone was seen just once. The CDR3 here is CASTAGQSNTDTQYF. CDR3 DNA sequence: TGTGCCAGCACGGCCGGCCAGAGTAACACAGATACGCAGTATTTT. V gene TRBV9 combines with J gene TRBJ2-3; D is ambiguous. V shed 6 bases and J shed 2 bases, with 16 bases lying between them. This CDR3 has 15 amino acids. Germline CDR1 is SGDLS and CDR2 is YYNGEE.

The chain joins TRBV30 to TRBJ1-5; unclear D gene. V lost 5 bases to trimming and J lost 1 base, with 15 bases between them. Germline CDR1 and CDR2: GTSNPN and SVGIG (reference sequence). The CDR3 is 15 residues long. The CDR3 reads CAWSNSFGSNQPQHF. Here the CDR3 DNA reads TGTGCCTGGTCGAACTCTTTCGGGAGCAATCAGCCCCAGCATTTT.

The chain has TRBV6-5 and TRBJ2-5, with 8 bases lining up with TRBD1. In germline, CDR1 is MNHEY, CDR2 SVGAGI. This CDR3 contains 13 residues. Trimming at V came to 6 bases and at J to 4 bases, leaving 4 bases not matched to a gene. Here the CDR3 reads CASSDRGGETQYF. Here the CDR3 DNA reads TGTGCCAGCAGCGACAGGGGAGGAGAGACCCAGTACTTC.

The V and J genes are TRBV30 and TRBJ1-5, with 9 bases that match TRBD1. Per germline, CDR1 GTSNPN and CDR2 SVGIG (reference sequence). The CDR3 runs 13 residues. V gave up 5 bases and J gave up 9 bases; unmatched junction bases: 8. The CDR3 sequence is CAWGGQGPLPQHF. The DNA for the CDR3 is TGTGCCTGGGGGGGACAGGGCCCTCTGCCCCAGCATTTT.

J is TRBJ2-5 and V is TRBV5-4, with 7 nucleotides matching TRBD2. The germline CDR1 and CDR2 sequences are SGHNT and YYREEE (reference sequence). The CDR3 extends over 12 amino acids. Trimming took 9 bases from V and 2 from J; bases not matched to a gene: 4. CDR3 in DNA: TGTGCCACCCACGGGGGGCAAGAGACCCAGTACTTC. Translating it yields CATHGGQETQYF.

The chain uses TRBV7-2 and TRBJ2-1, with a possible D match to TRBD1 (6 bases). With 7 bases removed from V and 4 bases from J, the gap between germline ends came to 11 bases. The CDR3 has 13 amino acids. Looked up from germline, CDR1 is SGHTA and CDR2 is FQGNSA. This CDR3 reads CASTRDKYNEQFF. The CDR3 DNA reads as TGTGCCAGCACACGGGACAAATACAATGAGCAGTTCTTC.

This chain uses TRBV20-1 with TRBJ2-7; 10 nucleotides align to TRBD2. The V segment lost 3 bases and the J segment 3 bases; nucleotides outside the gene matches: 8. Germline V gene lookup returns CDR1 DFQATT and CDR2 SNEGSKA (reference sequence). The CDR3 is 15 amino acids. The CDR3 loop is CSASRAGGDRYEQYF. The CDR3 DNA is TGCAGTGCTAGTAGAGCGGGGGGGGACCGCTACGAGCAGTACTTC.